These 25 T cell receptor beta chains were all obtained from the same sample, sequenced in a study of CD8 T cells in Susac syndrome. Reverse transcription of about 0.45 to 1 ug RNA used random hexamers. One entry per CDR3 protein results from TCRdb running MiXCR on the immunoSEQ multiplex PCR reads. The sample lists about 150,000 distinct CDR3 sequences, roughly 92% occurring once. The sequenced material came from CD4+ T cells from PBMCs. The receptors derive from a human donor with multiple sclerosis.

The rearrangement uses TRBV5-1 and TRBJ2-1; D unresolved. This CDR3 has 11 amino acids. V lost 1 base to trimming and J lost 8 bases, with 4 bases between them. Germline V gene lookup returns CDR1 SGHRS and CDR2 YFSETQ. CDR3 in DNA: TGCGCCAGCAGCTTGTCCCATGAGCAGTTCTTC. It yields the protein CASSLSHEQFF.

This chain connects TRBV27 to TRBJ1-5; D not certain. This CDR3 region has 12 residues. Trimming stripped 7 bases from V and 5 bases from J, with 9 bases between. Germline V gene sequence: CDR1 MNHEY, CDR2 SMNVEV (reference sequence). The CDR3 sequence is CASNYIDQPQHF. CDR3 nucleotide sequence: TGTGCCAGCAACTACATCGATCAGCCCCAGCATTTT.

The genes are TRBV30 and TRBJ2-6, with TRBD1 matching 9 bases. CDR1 and CDR2 from the germline V gene are GTSNPN and SVGIG (reference sequence). This CDR3 has 18 residues. The V gene end was trimmed by 3 bases and the J gene end by 3 bases; junction bases not matched to a gene: 12. The chain's CDR3 is CAWSSVTGGLFGANVLTF. DNA of the CDR3: TGTGCCTGGAGCAGTGTGACAGGGGGATTGTTTGGGGCCAACGTCCTGACTTTC.

V and J are TRBV5-1 and TRBJ2-5, with TRBD2 matching over 7 bases. CDR1 SGHRS and CDR2 YFSETQ come from the germline V gene. The J segment lost 0 bases and the V segment lost 3 bases, leaving 14 bases of the junction unmatched. The length of the CDR3 is 18 residues. DNA for the CDR3: TGCGCCAGCAGCTCGGGGTCTAGCGGAGATATTTACCAAGAGACCCAGTACTTC. Translation: CASSSGSSGDIYQETQYF.

The chain joins TRBV3-1 to TRBJ2-7, with 9 bases that match TRBD1. CDR3 length equals 15 residues. V lost 1 base and J lost 4; bases outside the gene matches: 5. Germline lookup yields CDR1 LGHDT and CDR2 YNNKEL (reference sequence). CDR3 loop: CASSQGDRADYEQYF. CDR3 nucleotides: TGTGCCAGCAGCCAAGGGGACAGGGCGGATTACGAGCAGTACTTC.

The chain has TRBV5-1 and TRBJ2-7; 11 nucleotides align to TRBD2. V was clipped by 1 base and J by 5 bases; unmatched bases: 5. Germline V CDR1 and CDR2: SGHRS, YFSETQ. The CDR3 spans 15 residues. CDR3 DNA: TGCGCCAGCAGCTTGACTAGCGGGAGTTCCCACGAGCAGTACTTC. It yields the protein CASSLTSGSSHEQYF.

This clonotype has just one count. The chain is built from TRBV12-5 and TRBJ1-1; D not resolved. The length of the CDR3 is 13 residues. V lost 0 bases, J lost 7 bases, and 9 bases lay in between. The V gene's germline CDR1 is LGHNT and CDR2 FRNRAP. The CDR3 spells CASGLVGSLEAFF. The CDR3 DNA follows: TGTGCTAGTGGTTTGGTAGGCTCCCTTGAAGCTTTCTTT.

In DNA, the CDR3 is TGTGCCAGCAGCTTATCCCCAACGAACTACGAGCAGTACTTC. Translation: CASSLSPTNYEQYF. The V gene is TRBV7-3, the J gene TRBJ2-7; D gene uncertain. The CDR3 contains 14 residues. Germline V lookup: CDR1 SGHTA, CDR2 FQGTGA. Trimming left V 2 bases short and J 3 bases short, with 11 bases between. Filled out from reference TRBV7-3 and TRBJ2-7, the complete variable domain reads GAGVSQTPSNKVTEKGKYVELRCDPISGHTALYWYRQSLGQGPEFLIYFQGTGAADDSGLPNDRFFAVRPEGSVSTLKIQRTERGDSAVYLCASSLSPTNYEQYFGPGTRLTVT.

The rearrangement uses TRBV6-2 or TRBV6-3 and TRBJ2-1; D gene ambiguous. CDR3 length: 16 residues. The V gene lost 6 bases and the J gene lost 0 bases, with 15 bases spanning the gap. Germline V CDR1 and CDR2: MNHEY, SVGEGT. CDR3 region: CASRHHFLSSYNEQFF. The DNA for the CDR3 is TGTGCCAGCAGGCACCACTTTCTAAGCTCCTACAATGAGCAGTTCTTC.

The chain employs TRBV25-1 and TRBJ2-5; D remains ambiguous. V lost 5 bases, J lost 0 bases, and 1 base lay in between. The CDR3 covers 11 residues. Per the germline V gene, CDR1 is MGHDK and CDR2 is SYGVNS. DNA of the CDR3: TGTGCCAGCAGTTACCAAGAGACCCAGTACTTC. Residues: CASSYQETQYF.

This clonotype has a single count. This chain joins TRBV20-1 and TRBJ2-3; 12 nucleotides align to TRBD2. The CDR3 runs 17 residues. Germline V gives CDR1 DFQATT, CDR2 SNEGSKA (reference sequence). V shed 3 bases, J shed 6 bases, and the junction held 13 bases outside the gene matches. The CDR3 loop is CSASLPRLAGDGDTQYF. The CDR3 nucleotides are TGCAGTGCTAGCCTTCCTAGACTAGCGGGGGACGGGGATACGCAGTATTTT.

The rearrangement links TRBV30 to TRBJ2-1; D unclear. The CDR3 covers 17 residues. In germline, CDR1 is GTSNPN, CDR2 SVGIG (reference sequence). V was cut by 0 bases and J by 7 bases, with 22 bases left in between. CDR3: CAWSVPYKGPKANEQFF. In DNA, the CDR3 is TGTGCCTGGAGTGTACCTTATAAGGGCCCTAAAGCAAATGAGCAGTTCTTC.

Of note for this clonotype: The junction differs from germline at one of its ends, possibly a read error. The chain joins TRBV10-3 to TRBJ2-7; possibly TRBD1 for D (6 bases). Germline V CDR1 and CDR2: ENHRY, SYGVKD. The CDR3 has 12 residues. In DNA, the CDR3 is TGTGCCAGCAGTTCCACAGGGCTCGAGCAGTACTTC. Translating gives CASSSTGLEQYF.

V and J are TRBV19 and TRBJ2-1, with D perhaps TRBD2 (6 bases). Trimming took 3 bases from V and 9 from J, leaving 12 bases between them. CDR3 length: 13 amino acids. In germline, CDR1 is LNHDA, CDR2 SQIVND (reference sequence). The DNA for the CDR3 is TGTGCCAGTAGTATGAAACTGGGAGGTGAGCAGTTCTTC. The encoded protein is CASSMKLGGEQFF.

The chain is built from TRBV7-2 and TRBJ2-7; D gene uncertain. V was clipped by 5 bases and J by 3 bases, with 17 bases between them. CDR1 SGHTA and CDR2 FQGNSA come from the germline V gene. The CDR3 extends over 15 amino acids. CDR3 DNA sequence: TGTGCCAGCAGCCCACGTAGGAGAACTAACTACGAGCAGTACTTC. It yields the protein CASSPRRRTNYEQYF.

The chain links TRBV20-1 to TRBJ1-5; D is ambiguous. The V end lost 2 bases, the J end lost 1 base, and 9 bases lay between the germline ends. The CDR3 totals 14 residues. The germline V gene has CDR1 DFQATT and CDR2 SNEGSKA (reference sequence). CDR3 amino acids: CSARTDGSNQPQHF. The DNA of the CDR3 is TGCAGTGCTAGAACAGATGGGAGCAATCAGCCCCAGCATTTT.

The chain carries TRBV10-3 and TRBJ1-1, with 9 bases lining up with TRBD1. The CDR3 consists of 13 residues. The V and J ends lost 2 bases and 9 bases, in that order; junction bases with no gene match: 4. Germline V gene data show CDR1 as ENHRY and CDR2 as SYGVKD. CDR3 in DNA: TGTGCCATCAGTGAGAAGGGACAGGGTCAAGCTTTCTTT. Translation: CAISEKGQGQAFF.

J is TRBJ2-7 and V is TRBV7-2, with 9 bases matching TRBD2. Losses at the gene ends were 1 base for V and 4 bases for J; bases not matched to a gene: 11. The CDR3 length is 17 residues. The germline gives CDR1 SGHTA, CDR2 FQGNSA. CDR3 in DNA: TGTGCCAGCAGCTTAGTCGGGGGGACTAGCTCCGGTTACGAGCAGTACTTC. Its translation is CASSLVGGTSSGYEQYF.

The rearrangement uses TRBV30 and TRBJ2-1, with TRBD2 matching 11 bases. Trimming took 2 bases from V and 8 from J; bases not matched to a gene: 17. The germline CDR1 and CDR2 sequences are GTSNPN and SVGIG (reference sequence). This CDR3 is 18 amino acids long. CDR3 residues: CAWSHPEGLAGGRDEQFF. The CDR3 bases are TGTGCCTGGAGTCATCCGGAGGGCCTAGCGGGAGGTAGGGATGAGCAGTTCTTC.

This chain joins TRBV5-1 and TRBJ1-2; TRBD1 matches 9 bases. With V trimmed by 2 bases and J by 6 bases, 5 bases remained unmatched. Per germline, CDR1 SGHRS and CDR2 YFSETQ. The CDR3 is made up of 14 amino acids. DNA for the CDR3: TGCGCCAGCAGCTTTTCCGGGACAGGGAATGGCTACACCTTC. Translated: CASSFSGTGNGYTF. Using reference TRBV5-1 and TRBJ1-2 for the parts outside the CDR3, the full variable domain is KAGVTQTPRYLIKTRGQQVTLSCSPISGHRSVSWYQQTPGQGLQFLFEYFSETQRNKGNFPGRFSGRQFSNSRSEMNVSTLELGDSALYLCASSFSGTGNGYTFGSGTRLTVV.

The chain combines TRBV5-1 with TRBJ2-7; no reliable D call. Germline lookup yields CDR1 SGHRS and CDR2 YFSETQ. The CDR3 consists of 13 residues. Trimming left V 4 bases short and J 3 bases short, with 11 bases between. CDR3 loop: CASSNSGLYEQYF. CDR3 sequence (DNA): TGCGCCAGCAGCAACTCGGGCCTCTACGAGCAGTACTTC. The variable domain in full, with the rest retrieved from reference TRBV5-1 and TRBJ2-7, is KAGVTQTPRYLIKTRGQQVTLSCSPISGHRSVSWYQQTPGQGLQFLFEYFSETQRNKGNFPGRFSGRQFSNSRSEMNVSTLELGDSALYLCASSNSGLYEQYFGPGTRLTVT.

The gene calls are TRBV4-3 and TRBJ1-6; D might be TRBD1 (6 bases). CDR3 size: 15 residues. Germline loops: CDR1 LGHNA, CDR2 YSLEER. V was shortened by 1 base and J by 9 bases, with 13 bases between the two germline ends. This CDR3 is CASSQARGAASPLHF. In nucleotides, the CDR3 is TGCGCCAGCAGCCAAGCGCGGGGGGCGGCTTCACCCCTCCACTTT.

The chain uses TRBV5-4 and TRBJ1-1; a weak D match, TRBD1 (5 bases). V was trimmed by 4 bases and J by 10 bases, leaving 14 bases between them. The CDR3 has 12 residues. Germline assignment: CDR1 SGHNT and CDR2 YYREEE (reference sequence). The CDR3 region is CASSNRDYGAFF. CDR3 nucleotide sequence: TGTGCCAGCAGCAACCGGGACTACGGAGCTTTCTTT.

The chain carries TRBV4-1 and TRBJ2-5, with TRBD1 matching 7 bases. The CDR3 contains 15 residues. Germline V lookup: CDR1 MGHRA, CDR2 YSYEKL. With V trimmed by 6 bases and J by 1 base, 8 bases remained unmatched. Here the CDR3 DNA reads TGCGCCAGCAGTCGCTCCGGGACAGTCCAAGAGACCCAGTACTTC. This translates into CASSRSGTVQETQYF.

The chain has TRBV7-8 and TRBJ2-1; D perhaps matches TRBD2 (6 bases). The CDR3 covers 15 residues. Germline V CDR1 and CDR2: SGHVS, FQNEAQ. V was clipped by 5 bases and J by 3 bases, with 14 bases between them. CDR3 nucleotide sequence: TGTGCCAGCAGCCCGGAGGCGGGGTTCTACAATGAGCAGTTCTTC. Translating gives CASSPEAGFYNEQFF.